The 22 T cell receptor beta chains presented below share a single source sample, sequenced in a study of long-term antiretroviral therapy in people with HIV. Investigators performed immunoSEQ version v3.0 at survey level. TCRdb keeps only in-frame clones here, not all; method: immunoSEQ multiplex PCR. Among 16,000 or so clones listed, about 88% were seen once. Sample: unsorted PBMCs, taken 0.5 years after starting antiretroviral therapy. Receptors were obtained from a woman in her 40s with HIV.

This rearrangement joins TRBV6-1 to TRBJ2-5; 9 positions match TRBD1. CDR1 and CDR2 (germline): MNHNS, SASEGT. Trimming took 9 bases from V and 3 from J; bases not matched to a gene: 5. This CDR3 is built from 13 residues. The CDR3 region has the DNA TGTGCCAGTCACAGGGGGCGCAAAGAGACCCAGTACTTC. This codes for CASHRGRKETQYF.

The chain joins TRBV27 to TRBJ1-4; possibly TRBD1 for D (5 bases). V was cut by 3 bases and J by 5 bases, with 16 bases left in between. This CDR3 has 16 residues. Germline values: CDR1 MNHEY, CDR2 SMNVEV (reference sequence). The chain's CDR3 is CASSFAPARANEKLFF. The CDR3 nucleotides are TGTGCCAGCAGTTTCGCCCCCGCCAGGGCGAATGAAAAACTGTTTTTT.

The rearrangement uses TRBV11-2 and TRBJ2-1; D not certain. CDR1 and CDR2 from the germline V gene are SGHAT and FQNNGV. Deletions cut 0 bases from V and 7 bases from J, with 10 bases between. This CDR3 is 14 amino acids long. CDR3 sequence: CASSLDVGINEQFF. DNA of the CDR3: TGTGCCAGCAGCTTAGACGTCGGAATTAATGAGCAGTTCTTC.

This chain uses TRBV7-9 with TRBJ2-1; 14 bases fit TRBD2. Germline trimming cut 4 bases from V and 8 bases from J; bases unmatched to any gene: 4. This CDR3 region has 15 residues. The germline gives CDR1 SEHNR, CDR2 FQNEAQ (reference sequence). The CDR3 DNA follows: TGTGCCAGCAGCTGGGGACTAGCGGGAGCTGATGAGCAGTTCTTC. This codes for CASSWGLAGADEQFF.

This rearrangement joins TRBV7-2 to TRBJ2-7; 10 nucleotides agree with TRBD2. This CDR3 has 15 residues. Germline V lookup: CDR1 SGHTA, CDR2 FQGNSA. V shed 5 bases, J shed 2 bases, and the junction held 6 bases outside the gene matches. CDR3 residues: CASSRTSGTTYEQYF. DNA of the CDR3: TGTGCCAGCAGCCGGACTAGCGGAACCACCTACGAGCAGTACTTC.

This clone showed up just once. The gene calls are TRBV21-1 and TRBJ2-2; the table calls TRBD2, which could not be checked here. TRBV21-1 is described as a pseudogene. The CDR3 is 19 amino acids. The DNA of the CDR3 is TGTGCCAGCAGCAAATCCAGACCCGCGGCGGGAGCGTCGGCCGGGGAGCTGTTTTTT. Translated: CASSKSRPAAGASAGELFF.

CDR3 bases: TGTGCCAGCAGCTTTAGCTGGAATGAGCAGTTCTTC. Its translation is CASSFSWNEQFF. The chain joins TRBV7-6 to TRBJ2-1; D unresolved. Trimming took 3 bases from V and 7 from J, leaving 7 bases between them. The germline CDR1 and CDR2 sequences are SGHVS and FNYEAQ. The CDR3 spans 12 residues. Full variable domain (rest looked up from reference TRBV7-6 and TRBJ2-1): GAGVSQSPRYKVTKRGQDVALRCDPISGHVSLYWYRQALGQGPEFLTYFNYEAQQDKSGLPNDRFSAERPEGSISTLTIQRTEQRDSAMYRCASSFSWNEQFFGPGTRLTVL.

As DNA, the CDR3 is TGTGCCAGCAGTTTAAGAGGGACAGGGGAAATTAACACCGGGGAGCTGTTTTTT. The encoded protein is CASSLRGTGEINTGELFF. The rearrangement uses TRBV27 and TRBJ2-2; 10 nucleotides match TRBD1. Unmatched junction bases numbered 8, after V lost 2 bases and J lost 2 bases. The germline gives CDR1 MNHEY, CDR2 SMNVEV (reference sequence). This CDR3 is 18 amino acids long.

The chain links TRBV6-1 to TRBJ2-4; a possible D gene is TRBD2 (6 bases). The ends were cut back, 0 bases at V and 1 base at J, with 13 bases in the middle. Germline lookup yields CDR1 MNHNS and CDR2 SASEGT. The CDR3 consists of 17 residues. CDR3 nucleotide sequence: TGTGCCAGCAGTGAAGCAATGGGGGGTCGGGCCAAAAACATTCAGTACTTC. It translates to CASSEAMGGRAKNIQYF.

This chain links TRBV7-8 with TRBJ2-7, with a possible D match to TRBD2 (6 bases). The CDR3 contains 14 residues. V shed 5 bases and J shed 7 bases, with 18 bases lying between them. Germline V lookup: CDR1 SGHVS, CDR2 FQNEAQ. The DNA for the CDR3 is TGTGCCAGCAGCCCCTGGACTAAGCTTGGGGAGCAGTACTTC. As protein: CASSPWTKLGEQYF.

The chain uses TRBV10-3 and TRBJ2-7, with no clear D. Germline CDR1 is ENHRY and CDR2 is SYGVKD. The V end was cut by 4 bases, the J end by 2 bases, with 18 bases between. This CDR3 spans 16 amino acids. CDR3 coding DNA: TGTGCCATCAGTGGTCACAGCGACAAGAGCCCCTACGAGCAGTACTTC. Encoded protein: CAISGHSDKSPYEQYF.

This clone was seen more than once but under ten times. V and J are TRBV11-2 and TRBJ2-1; 8 bases line up with TRBD2. After removal of 4 bases from V and 4 bases from J, the junction contained 6 bases not matched to a gene. This CDR3 spans 15 amino acids. From germline, CDR1 is SGHAT and CDR2 FQNNGV. The CDR3 DNA follows: TGTGCCAGCAGCTGGCCGGGACTAGGGTACAATGAGCAGTTCTTC. Translating it yields CASSWPGLGYNEQFF.

This rearrangement joins TRBV7-9 to TRBJ2-7; a possible D gene is TRBD1 (6 bases). The germline V gene encodes CDR1 SEHNR and CDR2 FQNEAQ (reference sequence). With 5 bases removed from V and 5 bases from J, the gap between germline ends came to 16 bases. The CDR3 consists of 14 residues. The CDR3 DNA is TGTGCCAGCAGCCCCCAGACAGGTTGGGACGAGCAGTACTTC. It yields the protein CASSPQTGWDEQYF.

This chain connects TRBV2 to TRBJ2-1; D may be TRBD2 (6 bases). The CDR3 is 13 amino acids. Trimming cost V 5 bases and J 6 bases, with 11 bases left between them. Per germline, CDR1 SNHLY and CDR2 FYNNEI. CDR3: CASSTGLGNEQFF. As DNA, the CDR3 is TGTGCCAGCAGTACGGGACTTGGCAATGAGCAGTTCTTC.

V gene TRBV9 combines with J gene TRBJ2-7; TRBD2 aligns across 11 bases. The V segment lost 1 base and the J segment 3 bases; nucleotides outside the gene matches: 9. The CDR3 is made up of 17 amino acids. Germline CDR1 and CDR2: SGDLS and YYNGEE. The CDR3 region is CASSVSPTSGIDYEQYF. The CDR3 region has the DNA TGTGCCAGCAGCGTATCCCCGACTAGCGGGATTGACTACGAGCAGTACTTC.

The CDR3 DNA follows: TGTGCCAGCAGCTTAGGGGTGGCTGAGCAGTTCTTC. Translation: CASSLGVAEQFF. V and J are TRBV7-9 and TRBJ2-1, with D unresolved. The CDR3 is 12 residues long. CDR1 and CDR2 from the germline V gene are SEHNR and FQNEAQ (reference sequence). Trimming left V 1 base short and J 9 bases short, with 7 bases between.

This chain connects TRBV15 to TRBJ2-1; the match to TRBD2 covers 10 bases. This CDR3 is built from 19 residues. Germline trimming cut 0 bases from V and 0 bases from J; bases unmatched to any gene: 8. The germline V gene encodes CDR1 LNHNV and CDR2 YYDKDF (reference sequence). The CDR3 is CATSRDKLAGPGSYNEQFF. In DNA, the CDR3 is TGTGCCACCAGCAGAGATAAACTAGCGGGACCAGGCTCCTACAATGAGCAGTTCTTC.

The rearrangement joins TRBV7-9 to TRBJ2-2; a possible D gene is TRBD1 (6 bases). Germline CDR1 is SEHNR and CDR2 is FQNEAQ (reference sequence). Trimming took 7 bases from V and 9 from J, leaving 24 bases between them. The CDR3 totals 16 residues. Here the CDR3 DNA reads TGTGCCAGCACCGTGTTCGGGCAGGGGCCAGCGAGGGAGCTGTTTTTT. As protein: CASTVFGQGPARELFF.

CDR3 nucleotides: TGTGCCAGTAGCAGCCTGACTAGCGGGAGGGCGACCGGTACGCAGTATTTT. Translated, it gives CASSSLTSGRATGTQYF. The chain has TRBV19 and TRBJ2-3, with TRBD2 matching over 14 bases. The germline CDR1 and CDR2 sequences are LNHDA and SQIVND (reference sequence). V lost 6 bases, J lost 8 bases, and 13 bases stayed unmatched. The CDR3 extends over 17 amino acids.

The rearrangement uses TRBV19 and TRBJ2-7; D ambiguous. This CDR3 has 12 amino acids. Trimming took off 5 bases at V and 2 bases at J, with 7 bases between the two ends. Germline CDR1 and CDR2: LNHDA and SQIVND (reference sequence). CDR3 protein: CASSGDPYEQYF. The CDR3 DNA reads as TGTGCCAGTAGTGGGGATCCCTACGAGCAGTACTTC. Variable domain in full (rest from reference TRBV19 and TRBJ2-7): DGGITQSPKYLFRKEGQNVTLSCEQNLNHDAMYWYRQDPGQGLRLIYYSQIVNDFQKGDIAEGYSVSREKKESFPLTVTSAQKNPTAFYLCASSGDPYEQYFGPGTRLTVT.

This clone was found a few times. J is TRBJ2-1 and V is TRBV14; 8 bases agree with TRBD2. This CDR3 has 16 residues. Germline CDR1 is SGHDN and CDR2 is FVKESK. Losses at the gene ends were 1 base for V and 6 bases for J; bases not matched to a gene: 8. CDR3 nucleotides: TGTGCCAGCAGCCAAGGTAGCGGGATTCTTGTCAATGAGCAGTTCTTC. Translated, it gives CASSQGSGILVNEQFF.

This clone was observed a few times. The chain carries TRBV7-9 and TRBJ2-7; D gene unclear. The CDR3 extends over 13 amino acids. Deletions cut 5 bases from V and 2 bases from J, with 10 bases between. In germline, CDR1 is SEHNR, CDR2 FQNEAQ (reference sequence). The CDR3 DNA sequence: TGTGCCAGCAGCCCCTCGGCCGCCTACGAGCAGTACTTC. Protein product: CASSPSAAYEQYF.